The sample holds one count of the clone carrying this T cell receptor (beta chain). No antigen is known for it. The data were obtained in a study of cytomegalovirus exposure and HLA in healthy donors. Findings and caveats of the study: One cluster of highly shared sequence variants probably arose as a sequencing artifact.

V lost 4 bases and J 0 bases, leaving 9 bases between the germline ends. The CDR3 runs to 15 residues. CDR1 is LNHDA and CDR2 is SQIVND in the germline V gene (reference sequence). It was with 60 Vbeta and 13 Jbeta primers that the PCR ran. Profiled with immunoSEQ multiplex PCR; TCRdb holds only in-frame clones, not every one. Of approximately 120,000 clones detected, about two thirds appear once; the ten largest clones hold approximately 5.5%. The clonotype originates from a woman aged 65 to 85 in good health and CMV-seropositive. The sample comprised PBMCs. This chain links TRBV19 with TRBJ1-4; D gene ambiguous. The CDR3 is CASSTDWATNEKLFF. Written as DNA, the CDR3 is TGTGCCAGTAGTACGGACTGGGCAACTAATGAAAAACTGTTTTTT.